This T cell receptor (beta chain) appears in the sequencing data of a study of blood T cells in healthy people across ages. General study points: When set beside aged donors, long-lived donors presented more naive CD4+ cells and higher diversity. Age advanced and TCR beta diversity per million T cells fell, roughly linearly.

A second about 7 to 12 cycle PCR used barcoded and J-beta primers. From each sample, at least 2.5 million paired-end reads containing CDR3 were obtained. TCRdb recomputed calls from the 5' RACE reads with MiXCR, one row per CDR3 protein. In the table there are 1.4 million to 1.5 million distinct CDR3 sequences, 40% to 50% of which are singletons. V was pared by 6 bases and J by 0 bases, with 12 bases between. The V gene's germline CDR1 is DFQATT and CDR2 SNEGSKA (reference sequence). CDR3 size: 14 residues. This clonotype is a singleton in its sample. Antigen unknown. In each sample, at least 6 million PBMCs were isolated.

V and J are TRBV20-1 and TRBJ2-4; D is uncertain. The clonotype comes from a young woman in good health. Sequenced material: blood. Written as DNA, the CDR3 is TGCAGTGCCCTGGCAGACCTAGCCAAAAACATTCAGTACTTC. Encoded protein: CSALADLAKNIQYF.